These 24 T cell receptor beta chains came from one sample sequenced in a study of blood T cell repertoires in COVID-19. TCRdb's copy holds only in-frame clones and misses some; the assay was immunoSEQ multiplex PCR. The sample lists fewer than 200,000 clones; 75% to 90% were seen once. Sequenced sample: peripheral blood. The receptors here all came from a woman aged 60-70 years with acute or convalescent COVID-19.

This clone was counted once. CDR3 protein: CASSRTGGVGYTF. CDR3 DNA sequence: TGCGCCAGCAGCAGAACCGGGGGGGTTGGCTACACCTTC. The chain has TRBV5-1 and TRBJ1-2; D might be TRBD1 (5 bases). Trimming shortened V by 4 bases and J by 7 bases, and 14 bases separated the two germline ends. The CDR3 loop spans 13 amino acids. CDR1 is SGHRS and CDR2 is YFSETQ in the germline V gene.

The rearrangement uses TRBV6-5 and TRBJ2-7; a possible D gene is TRBD1 (5 bases). The CDR3 is made up of 14 amino acids. Germline values: CDR1 MNHEY, CDR2 SVGAGI. The V end was cut by 4 bases, the J end by 4 bases, with 14 bases between. The CDR3 bases are TGTGCCAGCAGTTCGACAGCAGAACGTTACGAGCAGTACTTC. Protein sequence: CASSSTAERYEQYF.

The CDR3 coding sequence is TGTGCCTGGAGTGTGGCTGGGGGGAACTATGGCTACACCTTC. Residues: CAWSVAGGNYGYTF. J is TRBJ1-2 and V is TRBV30; a weak D match, TRBD1 (5 bases). Germline CDR1 GTSNPN, CDR2 SVGIG (reference sequence). Trimming removed 0 bases at V and 2 bases at J, with 10 bases between. The CDR3 is 14 amino acids. The whole variable domain, remainder taken from reference TRBV30 and TRBJ1-2, is SQTIHQWPATLVQPVGSPLSLECTVEGTSNPNLYWYRQAAGRGLQLLFYSVGIGQISSEVPQNLSASRPQDRQFILSSKKLLLSDSGFYLCAWSVAGGNYGYTFGSGTRLTVV.

This chain links TRBV30 with TRBJ1-1; 7 nucleotides align to TRBD1. The CDR3 covers 14 residues. V lost 3 bases to trimming and J lost 4 bases; unmatched junction nucleotides: 8. CDR1 GTSNPN and CDR2 SVGIG come from the germline V gene (reference sequence). Here the CDR3 reads CAWRRGRKGTEAFF. The CDR3 coding sequence is TGTGCCTGGAGAAGGGGGCGGAAGGGCACTGAAGCTTTCTTT. The full variable domain, completed using reference TRBV30 and TRBJ1-1, is SQTIHQWPATLVQPVGSPLSLECTVEGTSNPNLYWYRQAAGRGLQLLFYSVGIGQISSEVPQNLSASRPQDRQFILSSKKLLLSDSGFYLCAWRRGRKGTEAFFGQGTRLTVV.

This rearrangement joins TRBV6-2 or TRBV6-3 to TRBJ2-1, with 7 positions matching TRBD1. In germline, CDR1 is MNHEY, CDR2 SVGEGT. J gave up 5 bases and V 2 bases, and 6 bases lay outside the gene matches. The CDR3 has 15 amino acids. In DNA, the CDR3 is TGTGCCAGCAGTTACCCGACAGGGTTTCACAATGAGCAGTTCTTC. This encodes CASSYPTGFHNEQFF.

The chain employs TRBV2 and TRBJ2-1; TRBD2 matches at 8 bases. Germline lookup yields CDR1 SNHLY and CDR2 FYNNEI. V lost 3 bases to trimming and J lost 7 bases; unmatched junction nucleotides: 14. The CDR3 contains 17 residues. Here the CDR3 reads CASSDGRAKFVRNEQFF. The DNA for the CDR3 is TGTGCCAGCAGTGACGGGAGGGCCAAGTTCGTTAGGAATGAGCAGTTCTTC. The full variable domain, completed using reference TRBV2 and TRBJ2-1, is EPEVTQTPSHQVTQMGQEVILRCVPISNHLYFYWYRQILGQKVEFLVSFYNNEISEKSEIFDDQFSVERPDGSNFTLKIRSTKLEDSAMYFCASSDGRAKFVRNEQFFGPGTRLTVL.

This clone was observed a handful of times. The chain combines TRBV19 with TRBJ1-5; possibly TRBD1 for D (5 bases). Trimming left V 5 bases short and J 2 bases short, with 10 bases between. Per the germline V gene, CDR1 is LNHDA and CDR2 is SQIVND (reference sequence). This CDR3 region has 14 residues. The CDR3 protein is CASSGGVRNQPQHF. Written as DNA, the CDR3 is TGTGCCAGTAGTGGAGGGGTGCGCAATCAGCCCCAGCATTTT.

V gene TRBV29-1 combines with J gene TRBJ1-1; possible D gene TRBD1, 5 bases. The CDR3 extends over 12 amino acids. Germline V gene lookup returns CDR1 SQVTM and CDR2 ANQGSEA. V lost 5 bases to trimming and J lost 1 base, with 8 bases between them. DNA of the CDR3: TGCAGCGTTTCAGGGTCGAACACTGAAGCTTTCTTT. Translated, it gives CSVSGSNTEAFF.

V and J are TRBV4-2 and TRBJ1-1; D remains unclear. The germline gives CDR1 LGHNA, CDR2 YNFKEQ. The CDR3 extends over 17 amino acids. V dropped 1 base and J dropped 2 bases, with 17 bases sitting between them. CDR3 residues: CASSQAGSGPVNTEAFF. The DNA of the CDR3 is TGTGCCAGCAGCCAAGCGGGTAGCGGGCCCGTAAACACTGAAGCTTTCTTT.

This chain links TRBV6-5 with TRBJ1-1; perhaps TRBD1 as D (5 bases). Germline V gene sequence: CDR1 MNHEY, CDR2 SVGAGI. The CDR3 runs 16 residues. The V gene lost 7 bases and the J gene lost 5 bases, with 23 bases spanning the gap. DNA of the CDR3: TGTGCCAGCATCTACTCCCTAGGGGAGGGGAAAACTGAAGCTTTCTTT. It encodes CASIYSLGEGKTEAFF.

The rearrangement uses TRBV4-1 and TRBJ2-1; no firm D call. Germline CDR1 and CDR2: MGHRA and YSYEKL. The CDR3 is 15 residues long. The V gene lost 0 bases and the J gene lost 3 bases, with 9 bases spanning the gap. The DNA of the CDR3 is TGCGCCAGCAGCCAAGAGGTGACATACTACAATGAGCAGTTCTTC. Its protein is CASSQEVTYYNEQFF.

The CDR3 bases are TGTGCCAGCAGCTCCCTAGCGGGAGGCACGGTCTACAATGAGCAGTTCTTC. Its protein is CASSSLAGGTVYNEQFF. The chain links TRBV11-3 to TRBJ2-1; 11 bases are a match to TRBD2. The CDR3 consists of 17 residues. The V and J ends lost 4 bases and 3 bases, in that order; junction bases with no gene match: 8. The germline V gene has CDR1 SGHNT and CDR2 YENEEA.

This rearrangement joins TRBV18 to TRBJ2-1, with 8 bases lining up with TRBD1. Germline V gives CDR1 KGHSH, CDR2 LQKENI. The ends lost 2 bases at V and 5 bases at J; junction bases unmatched: 5. The CDR3 is 15 amino acids. The CDR3 loop is CASSPLGTGHNEQFF. The CDR3 bases are TGTGCCAGCTCACCATTGGGGACAGGTCACAATGAGCAGTTCTTC.

This chain uses TRBV6-1 with TRBJ2-2; D is uncertain. Germline loops: CDR1 MNHNS, CDR2 SASEGT. The V gene lost 1 base and the J gene lost 7 bases, with 7 bases spanning the gap. The CDR3 is 13 amino acids. The CDR3 bases are TGTGCCAGCAGTGAAGTCAGTGGCGGGGAGCTGTTTTTT. This translates into CASSEVSGGELFF.

The V gene is TRBV11-2, the J gene TRBJ2-2; no clear D gene. In germline, CDR1 is SGHAT, CDR2 FQNNGV. The CDR3 covers 16 residues. V was shortened by 5 bases and J by 6 bases, with 19 bases between the two germline ends. CDR3 protein: CASSNVLAGWAGELFF. The CDR3, as DNA: TGTGCCAGCAGCAACGTTTTGGCAGGCTGGGCCGGGGAGCTGTTTTTT. Full variable domain (rest looked up from reference TRBV11-2 and TRBJ2-2): EAGVAQSPRYKIIEKRQSVAFWCNPISGHATLYWYQQILGQGPKLLIQFQNNGVVDDSQLPKDRFSAERLKGVDSTLKIQPAKLEDSAVYLCASSNVLAGWAGELFFGEGSRLTVL.

This clone was counted a single time. The chain uses TRBV18 and TRBJ1-2; 7 bases match TRBD1. The CDR3 totals 13 residues. The V gene's germline CDR1 is KGHSH and CDR2 LQKENI. J lost 5 bases, V lost 4 bases, and 4 bases had no gene match. In nucleotides, the CDR3 is TGTGCCAGCTCACAAGACAGGGATTATGGCTACACCTTC. This encodes CASSQDRDYGYTF.

The rearrangement links TRBV11-3 to TRBJ1-2; D possibly corresponds to TRBD1 (5 bases). The length of the CDR3 is 12 residues. Germline CDR1 and CDR2: SGHNT and YENEEA. Trimming stripped 6 bases from V and 8 bases from J, with 13 bases between. The CDR3 coding sequence is TGTGCCAGCAGTCGGGGGATCGACGGCTACACCTTC. Its protein is CASSRGIDGYTF.

The V and J genes are TRBV5-1 and TRBJ2-7; 7 bases agree with TRBD1. The germline V gene encodes CDR1 SGHRS and CDR2 YFSETQ. This CDR3 has 14 amino acids. Unmatched junction bases numbered 5, after V lost 0 bases and J lost 5 bases. CDR3 sequence: CASSLGQGPHEQYF. The CDR3 DNA is TGCGCCAGCAGCTTGGGACAGGGACCCCACGAGCAGTACTTC.

The chain links TRBV12-3 or TRBV12-4 to TRBJ2-7, with a possible D match to TRBD1 (6 bases). The CDR3 is 12 amino acids. Trimming took off 1 base at V and 11 bases at J, with 12 bases between the two ends. CDR3 nucleotide sequence: TGTGCCAGCAGTTTAGGGAACAGGGATAAGTACTTC. It specifies CASSLGNRDKYF.

The chain couples TRBV20-1 to TRBJ2-1; possibly TRBD2 for D (5 bases). Germline loops: CDR1 DFQATT, CDR2 SNEGSKA (reference sequence). The V end was cut by 3 bases, the J end by 5 bases, with 11 bases between. This CDR3 contains 13 residues. The CDR3 DNA is TGCAGTGCTAGTGTGGGAGCTAACAATGAGCAGTTCTTC. Encoded protein: CSASVGANNEQFF.

The genes are TRBV2 and TRBJ2-1, with D perhaps matching TRBD2 (5 bases). The germline V and J ends were trimmed by 5 bases and 8 bases, with 7 bases remaining between them. The CDR3 totals 11 residues. The germline gives CDR1 SNHLY, CDR2 FYNNEI. The CDR3 DNA is TGTGCCAGCAGTTGGAGGCATGAGCAGTTCTTC. As protein: CASSWRHEQFF.

CDR3 DNA sequence: TGTGCCAGCAGCTTGGGAGGTTGGAATCAGCCCCAGCATTTT. This codes for CASSLGGWNQPQHF. The chain links TRBV5-6 to TRBJ1-5, with D unresolved. CDR1 and CDR2 from the germline V gene are SGHDT and YYEEEE. The CDR3 runs to 14 residues. Trimming left V 0 bases short and J 4 bases short, with 8 bases between.

The genes are TRBV28 and TRBJ1-2, with a weak D call TRBD1 (6 bases). Germline CDR1 is MDHEN and CDR2 is SYDVKM. The CDR3 extends over 14 amino acids. With 5 bases removed from V and 3 bases from J, the gap between germline ends came to 13 bases. CDR3 bases: TGTGCCAGCAGTACAGGGTTGTCCCACTATGGCTACACCTTC. Translation: CASSTGLSHYGYTF.

The V gene is TRBV9, the J gene TRBJ1-2; 12 bases fit TRBD1. With V trimmed by 0 bases and J by 4 bases, 4 bases remained unmatched. This CDR3 spans 16 amino acids. Germline assignment: CDR1 SGDLS and CDR2 YYNGEE. CDR3 sequence (DNA): TGTGCCAGCAGCGTAGCGGGGACAGGGGGCCCCTATGGCTACACCTTC. Translating it yields CASSVAGTGGPYGYTF.